The 17 T cell receptor beta chains presented below share a single source sample, sequenced in a study of spatial heterogeneity in lung cancer (dated by TCRdb to the late 2010s). Findings and caveats that apply to the study as a whole: The tumor nonsynonymous mutation count correlated with the number of expanded alpha and beta TCRs within the tumor.

Preparation of the library involved 5' RACE. The sequencer was a NextSeq 500. TCRdb trimmed the raw reads at Q25, called clones with MiXCR and kept productive beta chains. Under each unique CDR3 protein, matching rows form one entry showing the most common genes and DNA. Counted in this sample were some 4,900 distinct CDR3 sequences; around 13% of them appeared once. The ten largest clonotypes hold about a tenth of the sample. This sample's time point label indicates: sample taken at primary tumor resection. These receptors' antigens are unknown. The sample in question was lung tumor tissue, obtained at surgery. The receptors were sampled from a female donor with early-stage non-small cell lung cancer.

This clonotype is medium-sized within its sample. This chain uses TRBV11-2 with TRBJ2-7, with D perhaps matching TRBD1 (6 bases). The length of the CDR3 is 16 residues. V was pared by 1 base and J by 0 bases, with 13 bases between. Germline V CDR1 and CDR2: SGHAT, FQNNGV. CDR3 DNA: TGTGCCAGCAGCTTAGCTATCATGACAGGCTCCTACGAGCAGTACTTC. Encoded protein: CASSLAIMTGSYEQYF.

This chain links TRBV21-1 with TRBJ2-7; the table's D call of TRBD1 was not tested on the DNA. TRBV21-1 is tagged as a pseudogene. The CDR3 spans 16 residues. CDR3 bases: TGTGCCAGCAGCAACCCCGGGACAGGGGCCACCTACGAGCAGTACTTC. Its protein product is CASSNPGTGATYEQYF.

By sample fraction, this clonotype is medium-sized. The V gene is TRBV6-5, the J gene TRBJ2-5; tentatively, D is TRBD1 (5 bases). The germline gives CDR1 MNHEY, CDR2 SVGAGI. V lost 5 bases and J 4 bases, leaving 20 bases between the germline ends. The CDR3 contains 16 residues. CDR3 coding DNA: TGTGCCAGCAGTCTAACCCCACAGGAAGGGGTAGAGACCCAGTACTTC. This encodes CASSLTPQEGVETQYF.

By sample share, this clonotype is large. CDR3 amino acids: CASSYPLAGGEETQYF. CDR3 DNA: TGTGCCAGCAGTTACCCACTAGCGGGGGGGGAAGAGACCCAGTACTTC. The chain couples TRBV6-5 to TRBJ2-5, with TRBD2 matching 13 bases. V shed 2 bases and J 3 bases; nucleotides not matched to a gene: 3. Germline V gene data show CDR1 as MNHEY and CDR2 as SVGAGI. This CDR3 contains 16 residues.

This clonotype is medium-sized by share. V gene TRBV20-1 combines with J gene TRBJ2-6; D not resolved. Trimming took 0 bases from V and 0 from J, leaving 12 bases between them. Germline-derived CDR1 and CDR2 are DFQATT and SNEGSKA (reference sequence). The CDR3 consists of 17 residues. CDR3 nucleotides: TGCAGTGCTAGAGATCTTGACGGTGGCTCTGGGGCCAACGTCCTGACTTTC. Its protein is CSARDLDGGSGANVLTF.

This clonotype ranks as medium-sized (0.01 to 0.1%). The gene calls are TRBV24-1 and TRBJ2-3; D remains ambiguous. V was cut by 6 bases and J by 0 bases, with 3 bases left in between. The CDR3 is made up of 12 amino acids. CDR1 KGHDR and CDR2 SFDVKD come from the germline V gene. As DNA, the CDR3 is TGTGCCACCAGTCGGAGCACAGATACGCAGTATTTT. This sequence encodes CATSRSTDTQYF.

This clonotype was seen many times. The chain carries TRBV29-1 and TRBJ2-5; either TRBD1 or TRBD2 may fit D (6 bases each). Deletions cut 7 bases from V and 4 bases from J, with 10 bases between. The CDR3 runs 11 residues. Germline CDR1 is SQVTM and CDR2 is ANQGSEA. This CDR3 reads CSGGGRETQYF. The CDR3 DNA is TGCAGCGGAGGGGGGAGAGAGACCCAGTACTTC. Full variable domain (missing parts from reference TRBV29-1 and TRBJ2-5): SAVISQKPSRDICQRGTSLTIQCQVDSQVTMMFWYRQQPGQSLTLIATANQGSEATYESGFVIDKFPISRPNLTFSTLTVSNMSPEDSSIYLCSGGGRETQYFGPGTRLLVL.

This clonotype is medium-sized within its sample. The V and J genes are TRBV7-2 and TRBJ2-7; 7 bases line up with TRBD1. The CDR3 totals 13 residues. After removal of 7 bases from V and 2 bases from J, the junction contained 5 bases not matched to a gene. CDR1 and CDR2 from the germline V gene are SGHTA and FQGNSA. CDR3 in DNA: TGTGCCAGCACGCAGACAGGGCCCTACGAGCAGTACTTC. It translates to CASTQTGPYEQYF.

This clonotype is medium-sized in the sample. The CDR3, as DNA: TGTGCCAGCAGCCCCGGGAAGGAGAACACCGGGGAGCTGTTTTTT. It codes for CASSPGKENTGELFF. The chain combines TRBV4-2 with TRBJ2-2; maybe TRBD2 (5 bases). The germline CDR1 and CDR2 sequences are LGHNA and YNFKEQ. V lost 4 bases, J lost 1 base, and 10 bases lay in between. CDR3 length: 15 amino acids.

By sample share, this clonotype is large. The gene calls are TRBV7-2 and TRBJ2-3; tentatively, D is TRBD1 or TRBD2 (5 bases each). Germline V gene data show CDR1 as SGHTA and CDR2 as FQGNSA. The CDR3 is 14 residues long. V was shortened by 5 bases and J by 1 base, with 10 bases between the two germline ends. CDR3 region: CASSQTGRTDTQYF. CDR3 nucleotides: TGTGCCAGCAGCCAGACGGGGCGCACAGATACGCAGTATTTT.

In its sample, this clonotype ranks as medium-sized. The chain couples TRBV11-2 to TRBJ2-5; 7 positions agree with TRBD2. Trimming removed 5 bases from V and 6 bases from J; junction bases left unmatched: 21. This CDR3 is built from 18 residues. Germline V gene data show CDR1 as SGHAT and CDR2 as FQNNGV. The DNA for the CDR3 is TGTGCCAGCAGCCCCCAGTTTCCCGGGGCTAGCGGCGACCAGACCCAGTACTTC. It yields the protein CASSPQFPGASGDQTQYF.

The chain links TRBV27 to TRBJ2-4; 8 nucleotides align to TRBD1. V dropped 8 bases and J dropped 0; count of bases not matched to a gene: 15. Germline V gene data show CDR1 as MNHEY and CDR2 as SMNVEV (reference sequence). The CDR3 has 18 residues. For the CDR3, the DNA is TGTGCCAGCCGAGCGCTCCTGACAGGGGCCTTAGCCAAAAACATTCAGTACTTC. It codes for CASRALLTGALAKNIQYF.

This clonotype is judged medium-sized. The chain recombines TRBV18 with TRBJ2-7, with D possibly TRBD1 on 6 matching bases. The CDR3 runs 13 residues. V lost 6 bases and J 3 bases, leaving 12 bases between the germline ends. Germline V CDR1 and CDR2: KGHSH, LQKENI. The chain's CDR3 is CASSRQGFYEQYF. CDR3 DNA: TGTGCCAGCTCGCGTCAGGGGTTCTACGAGCAGTACTTC.

The J gene is TRBJ1-5, the V gene TRBV20-1; 10 positions agree with TRBD1. Trimming cost V 5 bases and J 7 bases; bases outside gene matches: 11. The CDR3 length is 15 residues. The germline V gene has CDR1 DFQATT and CDR2 SNEGSKA (reference sequence). CDR3 sequence reads: CSAPGTGAPSQPQHF. The CDR3 region has the DNA TGCAGTGCTCCCGGGACAGGGGCCCCCAGCCAGCCCCAGCATTTT.

This clonotype has ten or more counts. The chain carries TRBV5-1 and TRBJ1-1; D unclear. The V and J ends lost 1 base and 4 bases respectively, with 11 bases between them. CDR3 length equals 14 residues. CDR1 and CDR2 (germline): SGHRS, YFSETQ. The chain's CDR3 is CASSLSVTPTEAFF. The CDR3 DNA sequence: TGCGCCAGCAGCTTGAGTGTGACCCCCACTGAAGCTTTCTTT.

Within the sample, this clonotype is medium-sized. This sequence joins TRBV6-5 and TRBJ2-3; no clear D. Per germline, CDR1 MNHEY and CDR2 SVGAGI. Between the trimmed V and J ends, which lost 6 bases and 6 bases, there was a span of 10 bases. CDR3 length: 12 residues. The CDR3 coding sequence is TGTGCCAGCAGCCCATCAATGGATACGCAGTATTTT. Its translation is CASSPSMDTQYF.

By share, this clonotype ranks as medium-sized. This chain joins TRBV12-3 or TRBV12-4 and TRBJ1-5; 8 bases match TRBD1. The CDR3 contains 14 residues. V shed 5 bases and J 4 bases; nucleotides not matched to a gene: 4. The CDR3 nucleotides read TGTGCCAGCAGTCCACAGGGGGGAAATCAGCCCCAGCATTTT. Translating it yields CASSPQGGNQPQHF.